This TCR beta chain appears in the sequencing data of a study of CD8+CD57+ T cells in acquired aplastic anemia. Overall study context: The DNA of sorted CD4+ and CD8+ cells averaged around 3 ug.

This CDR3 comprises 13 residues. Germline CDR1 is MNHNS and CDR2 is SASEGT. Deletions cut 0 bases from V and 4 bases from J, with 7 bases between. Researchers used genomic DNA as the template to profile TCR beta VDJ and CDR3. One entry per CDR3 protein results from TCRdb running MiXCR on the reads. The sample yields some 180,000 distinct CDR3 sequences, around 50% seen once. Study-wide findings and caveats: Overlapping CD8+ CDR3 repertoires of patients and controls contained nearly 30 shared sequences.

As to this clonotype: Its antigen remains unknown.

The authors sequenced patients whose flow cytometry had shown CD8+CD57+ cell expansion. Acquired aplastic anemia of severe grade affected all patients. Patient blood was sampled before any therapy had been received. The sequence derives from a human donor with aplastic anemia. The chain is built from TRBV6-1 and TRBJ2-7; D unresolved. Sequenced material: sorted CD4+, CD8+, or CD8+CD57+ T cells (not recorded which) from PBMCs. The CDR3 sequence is CASSEAYGYEQYF. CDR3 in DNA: TGTGCCAGCAGTGAAGCGTACGGATACGAGCAGTACTTC.